Following are 28 T cell receptor beta chains from one sample sequenced in a study of cytomegalovirus exposure and HLA in healthy donors. The PCR was carried out with 60 Vbeta primers and 13 Jbeta primers. Using immunoSEQ multiplex PCR, the repertoire was profiled, and TCRdb retains in-frame clones only, with some absent. The sample includes 110,000 to 150,000 clones, more than 70% of them seen just once. The sequencing input was PBMCs. The receptors were gathered from a woman aged 40 to 49 in good health and CMV-seronegative.

This chain links TRBV23-1 with TRBJ2-2; D gene ambiguous. TRBV23-1 is an ORF, with its function uncertain. V shed 3 bases and J shed 5 bases, with 7 bases lying between them. The length of the CDR3 is 13 residues. CDR3 nucleotide sequence: TGCGCCAGCAGTCAGGGCGAGACCGGGGAGCTGTTTTTT. Residues: CASSQGETGELFF.

This chain uses TRBV19 with TRBJ2-1; the match to TRBD2 covers 14 bases. V trimming: 10 bases; J trimming: 7 bases; junction bases outside the gene matches: 6. This CDR3 spans 14 amino acids. Germline values: CDR1 LNHDA, CDR2 SQIVND (reference sequence). The CDR3 nucleotides are TGTGCCATCGAGACTAGCGGGGGGGCGAATGAGCAGTTCTTC. It encodes CAIETSGGANEQFF.

DNA for the CDR3: TGTGCCAGCAGCACAGGGTCGGAACGATACGAGCAGTACTTC. Residues: CASSTGSERYEQYF. This chain links TRBV7-9 with TRBJ2-7; D possibly corresponds to TRBD1 (6 bases). V was clipped by 5 bases and J by 4 bases, with 15 bases between them. Germline V gene sequence: CDR1 SEHNR, CDR2 FQNEAQ (reference sequence). The CDR3 extends over 14 amino acids.

This rearrangement joins TRBV6-5 to TRBJ2-7; 9 positions agree with TRBD1. The CDR3 spans 16 residues. Germline assignment: CDR1 MNHEY and CDR2 SVGAGI. V was pared by 2 bases and J by 2 bases, with 7 bases of the junction left unmatched. CDR3 in amino acids: CASSYHTGGKTYEQYF. CDR3 nucleotides: TGTGCCAGCAGTTACCACACAGGGGGCAAAACCTACGAGCAGTACTTC.

The V and J genes are TRBV28 and TRBJ1-2; 9 positions match TRBD1. Germline V gene sequence: CDR1 MDHEN, CDR2 SYDVKM. This CDR3 region has 16 residues. This chain's CDR3 is CAIFSGTGTGSYGYTF. The CDR3 DNA sequence: TGTGCTATTTTCTCCGGGACAGGGACCGGGAGCTATGGCTACACCTTC.

This rearrangement joins TRBV28 to TRBJ1-1, with D possibly TRBD1 on 5 matching bases. This CDR3 comprises 14 residues. The germline CDR1 and CDR2 sequences are MDHEN and SYDVKM. V was pared by 5 bases and J by 5 bases, with 15 bases between. The CDR3 reads CASSLLRAGTEAFF. The CDR3 coding sequence is TGTGCCAGCAGTCTCCTCCGGGCAGGGACTGAAGCTTTCTTT.

This clone was observed a single time. The J gene is TRBJ2-5, the V gene TRBV5-4; 8 bases align to TRBD2. TRBJ2-7 matches the DNA end more closely, so the J call is doubtful. The germline V gene encodes CDR1 SGHNT and CDR2 YYREEE (reference sequence). The CDR3 runs 17 residues. The CDR3 region is CASSLITPGGSSYEQYF. As DNA, the CDR3 is TGTGCCAGCAGCTTGATCACACCGGGAGGGAGCTCCTACGAGCAGTACTTC.

This rearrangement joins TRBV29-1 to TRBJ2-1; TRBD2 matches at 10 bases. This CDR3 comprises 17 residues. CDR1 is SQVTM and CDR2 is ANQGSEA in the germline V gene. With V trimmed by 7 bases and J by 0 bases, 12 bases remained unmatched. The DNA of the CDR3 is TGCAGCGCCCGGCGGCTAGCGGGGGTCTACTCCTACAATGAGCAGTTCTTC. It yields the protein CSARRLAGVYSYNEQFF.

The gene calls are TRBV19 and TRBJ1-5; D perhaps matches TRBD1 (5 bases). The CDR3 is made up of 15 amino acids. Per germline, CDR1 LNHDA and CDR2 SQIVND (reference sequence). V was clipped by 1 base and J by 4 bases, with 11 bases between them. CDR3 protein: CASSIGQNYNQPQHF. The CDR3 coding sequence is TGTGCCAGTAGTATAGGACAGAATTATAATCAGCCCCAGCATTTT.

This rearrangement joins TRBV7-6 to TRBJ2-1; a possible D gene is TRBD2 (5 bases). CDR3 length: 14 residues. The V gene's germline CDR1 is SGHVS and CDR2 FNYEAQ. V was pared by 4 bases and J by 4 bases, with 11 bases between. The CDR3 sequence is CASSSRTGYNEQFF. The CDR3 nucleotides are TGTGCCAGCAGCTCTCGGACGGGATACAATGAGCAGTTCTTC.

The rearrangement links TRBV6-4 to TRBJ2-2; 7 bases map to TRBD1. The CDR3 sequence is 19 residues long. Germline V lookup: CDR1 MRHNA, CDR2 SNTAGT. The ends lost 3 bases at V and 1 base at J; junction bases unmatched: 14. As DNA, the CDR3 is TGTGCCAGCAGTGAGCCAATCAGCACCGGGACAGAGAACACCGGGGAGCTGTTTTTT. Translated, it gives CASSEPISTGTENTGELFF.

This chain uses TRBV5-1 with TRBJ1-1; TRBD1 is a possible D gene (6 bases). CDR3 length: 15 residues. V was shortened by 2 bases and J by 1 base, with 12 bases between the two germline ends. CDR1 and CDR2 (germline): SGHRS, YFSETQ. The CDR3 is CASSFTGIPNTEAFF. CDR3 DNA: TGCGCCAGCAGCTTTACAGGGATACCGAACACTGAAGCTTTCTTT.

The V gene is TRBV7-2, the J gene TRBJ2-5; TRBD1 aligns across 8 bases. Trimming at V came to 5 bases and at J to 1 base, leaving 12 bases not matched to a gene. Germline V gives CDR1 SGHTA, CDR2 FQGNSA. The CDR3 totals 17 residues. CDR3 DNA: TGTGCCAGCAGCCTAAGGGGGGCGGACAGGGCCCAAGAGACCCAGTACTTC. Encoded protein: CASSLRGADRAQETQYF. The variable domain in full, with the rest retrieved from reference TRBV7-2 and TRBJ2-5, is GAGVSQSPSNKVTEKGKDVELRCDPISGHTALYWYRQSLGQGLEFLIYFQGNSAPDKSGLPSDRFSAERTGGSVSTLTIQRTQQEDSAVYLCASSLRGADRAQETQYFGPGTRLLVL.

The rearrangement joins TRBV27 to TRBJ2-7; no clear D. The CDR3 sequence is 13 residues long. Germline CDR1 MNHEY, CDR2 SMNVEV (reference sequence). V lost 5 bases and J 2 bases, leaving 10 bases between the germline ends. CDR3 sequence: CASSPRRAYEQYF. CDR3 DNA: TGTGCCAGCAGTCCCCGACGGGCCTACGAGCAGTACTTC.

The sample holds a few counts of this clone. V is TRBV4-2 and J is TRBJ1-1; a possible D gene is TRBD1 (6 bases). CDR1 and CDR2 from the germline V gene are LGHNA and YNFKEQ. The CDR3 is 14 amino acids. Trimming removed 3 bases at V and 10 bases at J, with 18 bases between. CDR3 DNA: TGTGCCAGCAGCCAGGAAAGACAGGTATTGGTAGCTTTCTTT. Residues: CASSQERQVLVAFF.

This clone has more than one count but fewer than ten. This chain uses TRBV20-1 with TRBJ2-5; possibly TRBD2 for D (5 bases). TRBJ2-7 matches the DNA end more closely, so the J call is doubtful. Looked up from germline, CDR1 is DFQATT and CDR2 is SNEGSKA (reference sequence). The CDR3 sequence is 11 residues long. CDR3 region: CSARASYEQYF. CDR3 nucleotides: TGCAGTGCGCGGGCCTCCTACGAGCAGTACTTC.

The CDR3 region has the DNA TGTGCCAGCAGCCAAGAAACAGGGAGAAGTGAAAAACTGTTTTTT. This translates into CASSQETGRSEKLFF. The gene calls are TRBV4-2 and TRBJ1-4, with a tentative D call TRBD1 (6 bases). Per germline, CDR1 LGHNA and CDR2 YNFKEQ. The CDR3 consists of 15 residues. V lost 0 bases, J lost 7 bases, and 12 bases lay in between.

The chain carries TRBV19 and TRBJ1-5, with TRBD1 matching over 12 bases. Germline CDR1 and CDR2: LNHDA and SQIVND (reference sequence). This CDR3 region has 18 residues. After removal of 6 bases from V and 1 base from J, the junction contained 10 bases not matched to a gene. The CDR3 coding sequence is TGTGCCAGTAGCCCCCAGGGACAGGGGGCAGGAAGCAATCAGCCCCAGCATTTT. Translating gives CASSPQGQGAGSNQPQHF.

The chain has TRBV29-1 and TRBJ1-1, with a tentative D call TRBD1 (6 bases). Germline assignment: CDR1 SQVTM and CDR2 ANQGSEA. Deletions cut 4 bases from V and 6 bases from J, with 21 bases between. This CDR3 has 15 residues. The CDR3 DNA reads TGCAGCGTTGGGGGGCACAGGGTACGGGATGCTGAAGCTTTCTTT. Protein product: CSVGGHRVRDAEAFF.

On this clone itself: The same CDR3 also results from other DNA sequences found in this sample. The chain has TRBV2 and TRBJ1-5; 11 bases agree with TRBD1. The CDR3 loop spans 13 amino acids. Germline CDR1 SNHLY, CDR2 FYNNEI. With V trimmed by 6 bases and J by 6 bases, 1 base remained unmatched. The CDR3: CASSGTGGQPQHF. CDR3 nucleotide sequence: TGTGCCAGCAGCGGGACAGGGGGTCAGCCCCAGCATTTT.

The rearrangement joins TRBV28 to TRBJ1-6; D is perhaps TRBD1 (6 bases). V lost 6 bases, J lost 7 bases, and 13 bases lay in between. Germline-derived CDR1 and CDR2 are MDHEN and SYDVKM. CDR3 length: 14 amino acids. The chain's CDR3 is CASSLGGWNSPLHF. In DNA, the CDR3 is TGTGCCAGCAGCCTAGGGGGTTGGAATTCACCCCTCCACTTT.

The chain carries TRBV29-1 and TRBJ1-1; TRBD1 agrees at 8 bases. Germline V lookup: CDR1 SQVTM, CDR2 ANQGSEA. CDR3 length equals 12 residues. Losses at the gene ends were 4 bases for V and 11 bases for J; bases not matched to a gene: 9. The CDR3 is CSVVPGQVRAFF. Written as DNA, the CDR3 is TGCAGCGTTGTCCCGGGACAGGTTCGGGCTTTCTTT. Complete variable domain (other parts from reference TRBV29-1 and TRBJ1-1): SAVISQKPSRDICQRGTSLTIQCQVDSQVTMMFWYRQQPGQSLTLIATANQGSEATYESGFVIDKFPISRPNLTFSTLTVSNMSPEDSSIYLCSVVPGQVRAFFGQGTRLTVV.

This clone occurred a few times. This chain uses TRBV4-1 with TRBJ2-3; 8 bases align to TRBD2. Per the germline V gene, CDR1 is MGHRA and CDR2 is YSYEKL. The CDR3 sequence is 17 residues long. The junction had 9 bases not matched to a gene; V was cut back by 4 bases and J by 0 bases. The CDR3 DNA reads as TGCGCCAGCAGCCTCCCACTCAGCGGGAGCAGCACAGATACGCAGTATTTT. It is translated as CASSLPLSGSSTDTQYF.

The J gene is TRBJ1-4, the V gene TRBV5-6; TRBD1 aligns across 9 bases. The CDR3 is made up of 15 amino acids. J was trimmed by 7 bases and V by 3 bases; bases with no gene match: 7. Germline lookup yields CDR1 SGHDT and CDR2 YYEEEE. DNA for the CDR3: TGTGCCAGCAGCTACGGACAGGGGAGAAGTGAAAAACTGTTTTTT. Protein sequence: CASSYGQGRSEKLFF.

V is TRBV1 and J is TRBJ1-6. TRBV1 represents a pseudogene. This CDR3 region has 14 residues. DNA of the CDR3: TGCACCTCCCCTAGCCTTCCTTATAATTCACCCCTCCACTTT. Its translation: CTSPSLPYNSPLHF.

CDR3 residues: CASSILRTGVTSGEAFF. CDR3 nucleotides: TGTGCCAGCAGTATTCTGAGGACAGGGGTCACCAGTGGTGAAGCTTTCTTT. The chain links TRBV14 to TRBJ1-1, with TRBD1 matching 9 bases. Germline CDR1 is SGHDN and CDR2 is FVKESK. The V and J ends lost 6 bases and 7 bases, in that order; junction bases with no gene match: 18. The CDR3 has 17 amino acids.

J is TRBJ1-2 and V is TRBV5-6; no clear D gene. The CDR3 loop spans 13 amino acids. The V gene's germline CDR1 is SGHDT and CDR2 YYEEEE. Trimming took off 4 bases at V and 7 bases at J, with 14 bases between the two ends. In DNA form, the CDR3 reads TGTGCCAGCAGCCTCAAGAGAGAGTTTGGCTACACCTTC. Its protein product is CASSLKREFGYTF.

In DNA, the CDR3 is TGTGCCAGTAGTATACGGGACAGGAGCACAGATACGCAGTATTTT. Its translation is CASSIRDRSTDTQYF. V and J are TRBV19 and TRBJ2-3; 8 bases agree with TRBD1. Germline CDR1 reads LNHDA; CDR2 reads SQIVND (reference sequence). This CDR3 is 15 amino acids long. Trimming at V came to 2 bases and at J to 0 bases, leaving 1 base not matched to a gene.